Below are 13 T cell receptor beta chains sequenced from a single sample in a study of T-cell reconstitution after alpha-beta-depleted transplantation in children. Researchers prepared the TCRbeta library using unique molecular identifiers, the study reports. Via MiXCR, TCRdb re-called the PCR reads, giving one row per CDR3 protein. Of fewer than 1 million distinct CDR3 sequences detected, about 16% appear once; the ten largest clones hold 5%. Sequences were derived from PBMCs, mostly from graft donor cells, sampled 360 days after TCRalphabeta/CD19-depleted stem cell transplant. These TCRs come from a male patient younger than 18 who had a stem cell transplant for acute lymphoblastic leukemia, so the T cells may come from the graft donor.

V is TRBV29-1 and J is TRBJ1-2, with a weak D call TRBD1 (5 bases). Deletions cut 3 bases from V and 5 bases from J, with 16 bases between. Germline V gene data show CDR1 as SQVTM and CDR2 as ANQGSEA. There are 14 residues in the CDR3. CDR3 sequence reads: CSVEGTEAWYGYTF. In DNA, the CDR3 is TGCAGCGTTGAGGGGACCGAGGCATGGTATGGCTACACCTTC.

The CDR3 region is CATSDPGLAGGSTDTQYF. Here the CDR3 DNA reads TGTGCCACCAGTGACCCGGGACTAGCGGGAGGGTCCACAGATACGCAGTATTTT. The gene calls are TRBV24-1 and TRBJ2-3; TRBD2 agrees at 16 bases. Germline V gene data show CDR1 as KGHDR and CDR2 as SFDVKD. The CDR3 runs to 18 residues. The V segment lost 4 bases and the J segment 2 bases; nucleotides outside the gene matches: 5.

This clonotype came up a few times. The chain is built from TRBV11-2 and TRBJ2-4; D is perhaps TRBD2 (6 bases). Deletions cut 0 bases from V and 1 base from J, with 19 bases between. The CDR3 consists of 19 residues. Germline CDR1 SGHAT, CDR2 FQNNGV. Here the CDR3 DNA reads TGTGCCAGCAGCTTAGATAGCTTTTTTGGAGGGATTGCCAAAAACATTCAGTACTTC. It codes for CASSLDSFFGGIAKNIQYF.

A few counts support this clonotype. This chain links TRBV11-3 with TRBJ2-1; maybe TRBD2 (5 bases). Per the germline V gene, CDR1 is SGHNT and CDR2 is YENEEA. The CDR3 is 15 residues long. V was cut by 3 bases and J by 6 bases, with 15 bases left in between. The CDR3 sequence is CASSFWVGKVNEQFF. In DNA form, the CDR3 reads TGTGCCAGCAGCTTTTGGGTCGGGAAGGTCAATGAGCAGTTCTTC.

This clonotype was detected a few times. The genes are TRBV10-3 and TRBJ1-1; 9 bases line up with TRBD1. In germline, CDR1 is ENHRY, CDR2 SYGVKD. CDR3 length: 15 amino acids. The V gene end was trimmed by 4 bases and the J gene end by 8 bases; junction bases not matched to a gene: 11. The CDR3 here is CAISALTGGASEAFF. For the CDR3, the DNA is TGTGCCATCAGTGCCTTAACAGGGGGCGCATCCGAAGCTTTCTTT.

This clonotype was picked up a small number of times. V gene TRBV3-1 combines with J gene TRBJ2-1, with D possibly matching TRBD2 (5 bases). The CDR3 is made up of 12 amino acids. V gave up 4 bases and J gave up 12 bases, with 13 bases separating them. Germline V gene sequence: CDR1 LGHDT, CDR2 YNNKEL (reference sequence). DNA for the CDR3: TGTGCCAGCAGCCCCCACGGGGAGCCGCAGTTCTTC. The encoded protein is CASSPHGEPQFF.

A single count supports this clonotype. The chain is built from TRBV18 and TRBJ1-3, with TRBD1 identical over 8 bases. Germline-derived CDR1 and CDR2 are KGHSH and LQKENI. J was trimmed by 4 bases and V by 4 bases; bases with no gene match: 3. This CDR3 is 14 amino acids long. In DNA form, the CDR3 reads TGTGCCAGCTCACTTGGACAGGGAGGAAACACCATATATTTT. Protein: CASSLGQGGNTIYF.

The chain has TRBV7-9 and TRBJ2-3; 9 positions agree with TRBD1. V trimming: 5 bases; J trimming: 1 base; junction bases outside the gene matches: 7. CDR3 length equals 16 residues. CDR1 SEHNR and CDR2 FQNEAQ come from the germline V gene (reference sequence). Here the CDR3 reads CASSPGTGFRTDTQYF. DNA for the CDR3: TGTGCCAGCAGCCCCGGGACAGGGTTCCGCACAGATACGCAGTATTTT.

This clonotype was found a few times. The CDR3 nucleotides read TGTGCCAGCAGCTTACCCCGCGGGGGCGCGGGACTAGCGGACAATGAGCAGTTCTTC. Protein sequence: CASSLPRGGAGLADNEQFF. The chain employs TRBV11-1 and TRBJ2-1, with 11 bases lining up with TRBD2. The V gene end was trimmed by 2 bases and the J gene end by 5 bases; junction bases not matched to a gene: 14. CDR3 length: 19 residues. Germline V gene lookup returns CDR1 SGHAT and CDR2 FQDESV (reference sequence). Filled out from reference TRBV11-1 and TRBJ2-1, the complete variable domain reads EAEVAQSPRYKITEKSQAVAFWCDPISGHATLYWYRQILGQGPELLVQFQDESVVDDSQLPKDRFSAERLKGVDSTLKIQPAELGDSAMYLCASSLPRGGAGLADNEQFFGPGTRLTVL.

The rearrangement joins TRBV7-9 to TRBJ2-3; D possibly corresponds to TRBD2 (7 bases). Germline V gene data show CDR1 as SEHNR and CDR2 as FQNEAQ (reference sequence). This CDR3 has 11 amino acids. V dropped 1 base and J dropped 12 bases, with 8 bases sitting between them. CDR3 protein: CASSLGGGQYF. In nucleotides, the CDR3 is TGTGCCAGCAGCTTAGGCGGGGGCCAGTATTTT.

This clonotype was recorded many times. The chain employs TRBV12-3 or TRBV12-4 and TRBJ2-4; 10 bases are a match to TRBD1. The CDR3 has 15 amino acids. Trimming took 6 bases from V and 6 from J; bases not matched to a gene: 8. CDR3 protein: CASRPGQGVGNIQYF. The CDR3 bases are TGTGCCAGCAGGCCAGGACAGGGGGTTGGAAACATTCAGTACTTC.

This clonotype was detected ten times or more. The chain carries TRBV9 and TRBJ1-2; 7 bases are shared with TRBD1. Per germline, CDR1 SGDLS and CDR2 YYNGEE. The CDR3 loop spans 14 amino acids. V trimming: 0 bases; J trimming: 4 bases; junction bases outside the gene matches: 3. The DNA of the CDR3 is TGTGCCAGCAGCGTAGTGACAGGGCTCTATGGCTACACCTTC. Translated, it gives CASSVVTGLYGYTF.

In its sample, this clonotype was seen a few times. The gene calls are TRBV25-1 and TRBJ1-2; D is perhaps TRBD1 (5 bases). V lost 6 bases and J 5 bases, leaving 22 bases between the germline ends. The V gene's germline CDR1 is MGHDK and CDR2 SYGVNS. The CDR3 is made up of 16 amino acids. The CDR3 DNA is TGTGCCAGCAGCCCCGGTGGGGCCAGTGTAGGGTATGGCTACACCTTC. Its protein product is CASSPGGASVGYGYTF.